The 16 T cell receptor beta chains presented below share a single source sample, sequenced in a study of blood T cell repertoires in COVID-19 (TCRdb year 2020). The library was generated by the immunoSEQ multiplex PCR assay. TCRdb mirrors the immuneACCESS table, restricted to in-frame sequences. Some clones are absent from its copies; in checked studies, under half trace to an unresolved V gene, and the reason for the others is unknown. The sample includes about 74,000 clones, with more than 70% observed a single time. The top ten hold roughly 15% of the sample. The sample was peripheral blood. Receptors were obtained from a man between 65 and 85 years old with active or convalescent COVID-19.

The chain carries TRBV2 and TRBJ1-4, with 8 bases that match TRBD1. Germline CDR1 reads SNHLY; CDR2 reads FYNNEI. V trimming: 11 bases; J trimming: 2 bases; junction bases outside the gene matches: 4. This CDR3 is 13 amino acids long. CDR3 amino acids: CAGRQGTNEKLFF. The CDR3 coding sequence is TGTGCCGGTAGACAGGGGACTAATGAAAAACTGTTTTTT. Variable domain in full (rest from reference TRBV2 and TRBJ1-4): EPEVTQTPSHQVTQMGQEVILRCVPISNHLYFYWYRQILGQKVEFLVSFYNNEISEKSEIFDDQFSVERPDGSNFTLKIRSTKLEDSAMYFCAGRQGTNEKLFFGSGTQLSVL.

This clone turned up a few times. This chain joins TRBV28 and TRBJ1-6; D remains unclear. Germline V gives CDR1 MDHEN, CDR2 SYDVKM. CDR3 length: 15 amino acids. The germline V and J ends were trimmed by 0 bases and 7 bases, with 10 bases remaining between them. The chain's CDR3 is CASSLWRSGNSPLHF. As DNA, the CDR3 is TGTGCCAGCAGTTTATGGAGATCGGGGAATTCACCCCTCCACTTT.

V is TRBV6-5 and J is TRBJ1-5; 9 bases match TRBD1. The CDR3 sequence is 12 residues long. The germline V gene encodes CDR1 MNHEY and CDR2 SVGAGI. V was pared by 10 bases and J by 7 bases, with 5 bases of the junction left unmatched. The CDR3 sequence is CATGTGRQPQHF. Here the CDR3 DNA reads TGTGCCACCGGGACAGGGAGGCAGCCCCAGCATTTT.

The V gene is TRBV10-3, the J gene TRBJ1-5; 7 nucleotides align to TRBD1. This CDR3 is 14 amino acids long. The V gene's germline CDR1 is ENHRY and CDR2 SYGVKD. With V trimmed by 0 bases and J by 6 bases, 2 bases remained unmatched. The CDR3 is CAISESRGAQPQHF. For the CDR3, the DNA is TGTGCCATCAGTGAGTCCAGGGGGGCTCAGCCCCAGCATTTT.

The chain employs TRBV9 and TRBJ2-7, with a possible D match to TRBD1 (7 bases). CDR1 is SGDLS, CDR2 YYNGEE, per germline. This CDR3 spans 15 amino acids. V was pared by 6 bases and J by 2 bases, with 18 bases between. For the CDR3, the DNA is TGTGCCAGCACCCCGGGGGACAGACAGACCTACGAGCAGTACTTC. Its protein product is CASTPGDRQTYEQYF.

This chain connects TRBV6-2 or TRBV6-3 to TRBJ2-1; TRBD2 agrees at 9 bases. Trimming cost V 0 bases and J 5 bases; bases outside gene matches: 5. The CDR3 runs to 16 residues. Germline assignment: CDR1 MNHEY and CDR2 SVGEGT. In DNA form, the CDR3 reads TGTGCCAGCAGTTACTCTCCTAGCGGGGTAGACAATGAGCAGTTCTTC. Amino acid sequence: CASSYSPSGVDNEQFF.

The CDR3 protein is CASSLGSLSYGYTF. CDR3 nucleotide sequence: TGCGCCAGCAGCTTGGGCAGTCTCTCCTATGGCTACACCTTC. The chain employs TRBV5-1 and TRBJ1-2; D is uncertain. V lost 0 bases and J lost 4, with 10 bases in between. The CDR3 runs to 14 residues. CDR1 and CDR2 (germline): SGHRS, YFSETQ.

The chain couples TRBV3-1 (or the pseudogene TRBV3-2) to TRBJ1-6; no clear D. The V end was cut by 2 bases, the J end by 10 bases, with 9 bases between. The CDR3 is 13 residues long. Germline CDR1 and CDR2: LGHDT and YNNKEL (reference sequence). In nucleotides, the CDR3 is TGTGCCAGCAGCCAAATTACGGGATCACCCCTCCACTTT. Translation gives CASSQITGSPLHF.

The J gene is TRBJ2-5, the V gene TRBV5-4; 7 bases line up with TRBD2. The CDR3 has 14 residues. Germline CDR1 SGHNT, CDR2 YYREEE (reference sequence). V lost 0 bases to trimming and J lost 5 bases; unmatched junction nucleotides: 4. This CDR3 is CASSLANGGETQYF. The CDR3 nucleotides read TGTGCCAGCAGCTTGGCCAACGGGGGGGAGACCCAGTACTTC.

This clone was seen only a few times. The chain couples TRBV5-1 to TRBJ1-4; 7 bases align to TRBD1. This CDR3 contains 16 residues. Trimming removed 4 bases from V and 8 bases from J; junction bases left unmatched: 14. Germline values: CDR1 SGHRS, CDR2 YFSETQ. Here the CDR3 DNA reads TGCGCCAGCAGCCCCCTTTCAGGGGGAGGAGGGGAAAAACTGTTTTTT. Protein: CASSPLSGGGGEKLFF. Using reference TRBV5-1 and TRBJ1-4 for the parts outside the CDR3, the full variable domain is KAGVTQTPRYLIKTRGQQVTLSCSPISGHRSVSWYQQTPGQGLQFLFEYFSETQRNKGNFPGRFSGRQFSNSRSEMNVSTLELGDSALYLCASSPLSGGGGEKLFFGSGTQLSVL.

V and J are TRBV27 and TRBJ2-2, with 10 bases identical to TRBD2. The CDR3 is 16 amino acids. V shed 3 bases and J 5 bases; nucleotides not matched to a gene: 6. Germline CDR1 reads MNHEY; CDR2 reads SMNVEV (reference sequence). The CDR3 sequence: CASSFSAGGPTGELFF. Here the CDR3 DNA reads TGTGCCAGCAGTTTCTCAGCGGGGGGGCCGACCGGGGAGCTGTTTTTT.

V gene TRBV4-2 combines with J gene TRBJ2-1; 13 bases fit TRBD2. Germline V gives CDR1 LGHNA, CDR2 YNFKEQ. This CDR3 is 16 amino acids long. V trimming: 0 bases; J trimming: 6 bases; junction bases outside the gene matches: 2. The CDR3 DNA is TGTGCCAGCAGCCAAGACCGGACTAGCGGGGGCAATGAGCAGTTCTTC. Protein product: CASSQDRTSGGNEQFF.

The chain carries TRBV4-2 and TRBJ2-3, with TRBD2 matching 13 bases. Germline CDR1 is LGHNA and CDR2 is YNFKEQ. With V trimmed by 1 base and J by 4 bases, 2 bases remained unmatched. The CDR3 length is 16 residues. In DNA, the CDR3 is TGTGCCAGCAGCCAAGGACTAGCGGGGGGTTCAGATACGCAGTATTTT. It encodes CASSQGLAGGSDTQYF.

The chain carries TRBV5-1 and TRBJ2-1; maybe TRBD1 (5 bases). Germline values: CDR1 SGHRS, CDR2 YFSETQ. The CDR3 sequence is 12 residues long. The V end was cut by 4 bases, the J end by 6 bases, with 8 bases between. The CDR3: CASSPTVNEQFF. The DNA of the CDR3 is TGCGCCAGCAGCCCGACAGTCAATGAGCAGTTCTTC. Combining the CDR3 with reference TRBV5-1 and TRBJ2-1 gives the whole variable domain KAGVTQTPRYLIKTRGQQVTLSCSPISGHRSVSWYQQTPGQGLQFLFEYFSETQRNKGNFPGRFSGRQFSNSRSEMNVSTLELGDSALYLCASSPTVNEQFFGPGTRLTVL.

This rearrangement joins TRBV5-5 to TRBJ2-5; TRBD2 matches at 9 bases. The CDR3 spans 16 residues. V was clipped by 2 bases and J by 2 bases; unmatched bases: 7. CDR1 is SGHKS, CDR2 YYEKEE, per germline (reference sequence). CDR3 in DNA: TGTGCCAGCAGCTTTGGGCTAGCGGGGCCTCAAGAGACCCAGTACTTC. It is translated as CASSFGLAGPQETQYF. Together with reference TRBV5-5 and TRBJ2-5, the CDR3 gives the full variable domain: DAGVTQSPTHLIKTRGQQVTLRCSPISGHKSVSWYQQVLGQGPQFIFQYYEKEERGRGNFPDRFSARQFPNYSSELNVNALLLGDSALYLCASSFGLAGPQETQYFGPGTRLLVL.

The chain employs TRBV6-2 or TRBV6-3 and TRBJ1-1; no definite D call. With 3 bases removed from V and 1 base from J, the gap between germline ends came to 6 bases. The CDR3 extends over 13 amino acids. In germline, CDR1 is MNHEY, CDR2 SVGEGT. The CDR3 sequence: CASSYLSNTEAFF. CDR3 nucleotides: TGTGCCAGCAGTTATTTATCGAACACTGAAGCTTTCTTT.